This TCR beta chain was found in a study of cytomegalovirus exposure and HLA in healthy donors. Regarding the study as a whole: In an earlier analysis, productive rearrangement rates for most beta V segments clustered near 87% or 30%. Under in vitro conditions, three CMV-associated chains were confirmed as specific for CMV antigens.

The V end was cut by 3 bases, the J end by 2 bases, with 16 bases between. CDR3 length: 16 amino acids. Germline V lookup: CDR1 SGHNT, CDR2 YYREEE (reference sequence). With 60 Vbeta and 13 Jbeta primers, the PCR was carried out. TCRdb keeps only in-frame clones here, not all; method: immunoSEQ multiplex PCR. The table has roughly 170,000 clones, 80% to 90% seen once. Turning to this clone: What it binds is not known.

The rearrangement joins TRBV5-4 to TRBJ2-3; TRBD2 might be the D (5 bases). Sequenced input: PBMCs. This TCR derives from a woman between 18 and 30 years old in good health and CMV-seronegative. CDR3 amino acids: CASSSRRGPDTDTQYF. DNA for the CDR3: TGTGCCAGCAGCTCTCGAAGAGGGCCTGACACAGATACGCAGTATTTT.